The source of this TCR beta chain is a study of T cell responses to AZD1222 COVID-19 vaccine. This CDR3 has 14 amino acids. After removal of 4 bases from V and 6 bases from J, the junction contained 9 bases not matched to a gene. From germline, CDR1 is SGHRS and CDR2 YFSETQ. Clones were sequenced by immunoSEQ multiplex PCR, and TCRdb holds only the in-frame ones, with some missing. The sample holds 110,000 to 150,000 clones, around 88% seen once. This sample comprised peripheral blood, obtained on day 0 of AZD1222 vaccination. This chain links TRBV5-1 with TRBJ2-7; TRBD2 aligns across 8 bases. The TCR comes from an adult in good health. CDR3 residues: CASSRSGREGEQYF. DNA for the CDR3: TGCGCCAGCAGCCGCAGCGGGAGAGAGGGCGAGCAGTACTTC.